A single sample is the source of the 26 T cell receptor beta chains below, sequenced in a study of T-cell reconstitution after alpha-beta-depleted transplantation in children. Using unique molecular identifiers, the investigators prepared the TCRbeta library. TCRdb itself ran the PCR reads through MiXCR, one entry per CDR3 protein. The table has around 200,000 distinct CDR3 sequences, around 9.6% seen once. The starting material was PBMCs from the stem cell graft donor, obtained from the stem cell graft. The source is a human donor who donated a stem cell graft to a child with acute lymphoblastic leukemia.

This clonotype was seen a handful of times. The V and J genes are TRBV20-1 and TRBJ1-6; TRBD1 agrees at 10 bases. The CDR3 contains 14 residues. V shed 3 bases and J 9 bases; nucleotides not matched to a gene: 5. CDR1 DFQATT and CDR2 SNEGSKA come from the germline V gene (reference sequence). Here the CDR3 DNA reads TGCAGTGCTAGCGGGGACAGGGGAGCTTCACCCCTCCACTTT. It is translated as CSASGDRGASPLHF.

CDR3 sequence (DNA): TGTGCCAGCAGATCTGACTATGCGAGCTCCTACGAGCAGTACTTC. This translates into CASRSDYASSYEQYF. The chain uses TRBV6-1 and TRBJ2-7; possibly TRBD2 for D (5 bases). The CDR3 covers 15 residues. Germline CDR1 MNHNS, CDR2 SASEGT. V was trimmed by 6 bases and J by 0 bases, leaving 15 bases between them.

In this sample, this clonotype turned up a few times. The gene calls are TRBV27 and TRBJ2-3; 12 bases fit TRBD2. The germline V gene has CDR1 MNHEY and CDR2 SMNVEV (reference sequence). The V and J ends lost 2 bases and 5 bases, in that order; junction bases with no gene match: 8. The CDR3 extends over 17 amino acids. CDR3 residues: CASSLLPSGGGGDTQYF. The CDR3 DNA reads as TGTGCCAGCAGTTTACTCCCTAGCGGGGGGGGAGGAGATACGCAGTATTTT.

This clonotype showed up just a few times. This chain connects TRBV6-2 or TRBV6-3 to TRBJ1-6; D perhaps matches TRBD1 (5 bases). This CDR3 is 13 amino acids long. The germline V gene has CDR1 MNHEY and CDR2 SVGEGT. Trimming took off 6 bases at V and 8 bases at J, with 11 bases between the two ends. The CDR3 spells CASRHRLDSPLHF. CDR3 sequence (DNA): TGTGCCAGCAGGCACAGGCTGGATTCACCCCTCCACTTT.

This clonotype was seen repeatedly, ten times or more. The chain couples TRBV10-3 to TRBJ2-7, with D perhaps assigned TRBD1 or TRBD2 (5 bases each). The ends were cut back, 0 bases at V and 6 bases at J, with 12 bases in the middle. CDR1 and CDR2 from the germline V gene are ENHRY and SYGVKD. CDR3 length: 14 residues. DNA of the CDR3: TGTGCCATCAGTGAGTCGTTTGAGGGGTCCGAGCAGTACTTC. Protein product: CAISESFEGSEQYF.

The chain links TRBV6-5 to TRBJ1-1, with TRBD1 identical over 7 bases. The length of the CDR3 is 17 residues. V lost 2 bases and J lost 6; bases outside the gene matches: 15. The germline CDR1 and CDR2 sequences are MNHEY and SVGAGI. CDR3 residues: CASSYSRDSRNTAEAFF. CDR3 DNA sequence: TGTGCCAGCAGTTACAGCCGGGACAGCCGTAATACCGCTGAAGCTTTCTTT.

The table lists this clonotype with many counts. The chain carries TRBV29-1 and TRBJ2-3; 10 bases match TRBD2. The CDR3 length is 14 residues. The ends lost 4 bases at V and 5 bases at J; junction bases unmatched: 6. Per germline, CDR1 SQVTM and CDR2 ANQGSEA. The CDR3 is CSVASGGSLDTQYF. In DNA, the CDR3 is TGCAGCGTTGCTAGCGGGGGATCTCTAGATACGCAGTATTTT.

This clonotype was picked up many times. The DNA for the CDR3 is TGTGCCAGCAGCTTAGTGGACAGGGATGAAAAACTGTTTTTT. Amino acids: CASSLVDRDEKLFF. The V and J genes are TRBV13 and TRBJ1-4; 8 positions agree with TRBD1. The CDR3 length is 14 residues. Per germline, CDR1 PRHDT and CDR2 FYEKMQ (reference sequence). Trimming took 1 base from V and 6 from J; bases not matched to a gene: 1.

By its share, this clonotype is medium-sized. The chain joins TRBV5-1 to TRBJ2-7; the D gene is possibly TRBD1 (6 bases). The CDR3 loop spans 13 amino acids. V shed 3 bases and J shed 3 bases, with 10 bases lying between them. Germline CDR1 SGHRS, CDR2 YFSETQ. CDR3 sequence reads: CASSWDKVYEQYF. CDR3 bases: TGCGCCAGCAGCTGGGACAAGGTCTACGAGCAGTACTTC.

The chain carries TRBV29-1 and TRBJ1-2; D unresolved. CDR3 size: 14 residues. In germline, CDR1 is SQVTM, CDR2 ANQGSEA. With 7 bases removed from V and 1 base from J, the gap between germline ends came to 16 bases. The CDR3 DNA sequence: TGCAGCGCTTACAAAGTGGCGGATAACTATGGCTACACCTTC. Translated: CSAYKVADNYGYTF.

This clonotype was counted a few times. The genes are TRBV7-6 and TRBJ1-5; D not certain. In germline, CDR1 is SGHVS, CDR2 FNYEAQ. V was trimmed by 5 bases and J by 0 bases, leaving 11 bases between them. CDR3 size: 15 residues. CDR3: CASSPETDSNQPQHF. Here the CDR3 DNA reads TGTGCCAGCAGCCCCGAGACGGATAGCAATCAGCCCCAGCATTTT. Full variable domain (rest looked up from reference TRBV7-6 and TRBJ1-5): GAGVSQSPRYKVTKRGQDVALRCDPISGHVSLYWYRQALGQGPEFLTYFNYEAQQDKSGLPNDRFSAERPEGSISTLTIQRTEQRDSAMYRCASSPETDSNQPQHFGDGTRLSIL.

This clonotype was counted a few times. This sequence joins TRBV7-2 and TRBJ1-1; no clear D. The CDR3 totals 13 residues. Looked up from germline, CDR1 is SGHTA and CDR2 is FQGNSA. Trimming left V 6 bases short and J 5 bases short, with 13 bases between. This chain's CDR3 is CASSAIIGTEAFF. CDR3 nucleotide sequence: TGTGCCAGCAGTGCCATCATCGGTACTGAAGCTTTCTTT.

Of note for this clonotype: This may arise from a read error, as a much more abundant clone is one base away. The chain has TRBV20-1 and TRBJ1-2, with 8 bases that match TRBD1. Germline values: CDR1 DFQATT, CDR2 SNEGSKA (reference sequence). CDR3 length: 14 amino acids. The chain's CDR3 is CSDRVAGQGYGYTF. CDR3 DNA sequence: TGCAGTGATAGAGTGGCTGGACAGGGCTATGGCTACACCTTC.

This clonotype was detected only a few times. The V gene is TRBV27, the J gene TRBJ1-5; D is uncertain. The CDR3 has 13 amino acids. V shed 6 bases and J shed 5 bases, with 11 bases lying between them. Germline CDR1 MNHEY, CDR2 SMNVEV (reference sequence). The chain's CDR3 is CASRPGEDQPQHF. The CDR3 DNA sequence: TGTGCCAGCAGACCGGGAGAAGATCAGCCCCAGCATTTT.

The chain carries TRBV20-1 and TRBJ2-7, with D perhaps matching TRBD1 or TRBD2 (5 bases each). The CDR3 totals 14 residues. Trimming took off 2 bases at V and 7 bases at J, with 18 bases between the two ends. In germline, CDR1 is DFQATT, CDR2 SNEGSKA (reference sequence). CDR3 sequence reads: CSARPGVGTGEQYF. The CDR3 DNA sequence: TGCAGTGCTAGACCCGGGGTTGGGACGGGGGAGCAGTACTTC.

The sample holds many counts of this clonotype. In DNA form, the CDR3 reads TGCGCCAGCAGTGAAGACAGGGGATTTAACACTGAAGCTTTCTTT. Translation: CASSEDRGFNTEAFF. The V and J genes are TRBV10-1 and TRBJ1-1; 8 bases fit TRBD1. Germline V gene lookup returns CDR1 WNHNN and CDR2 SYGVQD (reference sequence). With 3 bases clipped from V and 2 bases from J, the junction kept 5 bases outside the gene matches. This CDR3 is built from 15 residues.

DNA of the CDR3: TGTGCCAGCAGTACCAGACTAGCGTACTCCTACAATGAGCAGTTCTTC. It translates to CASSTRLAYSYNEQFF. The chain uses TRBV6-4 and TRBJ2-1, with 8 bases that match TRBD2. This CDR3 has 16 amino acids. V lost 5 bases and J lost 0; bases outside the gene matches: 6. Germline CDR1 is MRHNA and CDR2 is SNTAGT.

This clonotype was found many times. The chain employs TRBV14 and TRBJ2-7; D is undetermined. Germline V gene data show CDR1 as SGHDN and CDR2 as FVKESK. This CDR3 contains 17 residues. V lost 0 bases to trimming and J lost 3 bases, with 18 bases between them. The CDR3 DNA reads TGTGCCAGCAGCCAAGATAGATTAGGAAGTCTGTTCTACGAGCAGTACTTC. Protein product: CASSQDRLGSLFYEQYF.

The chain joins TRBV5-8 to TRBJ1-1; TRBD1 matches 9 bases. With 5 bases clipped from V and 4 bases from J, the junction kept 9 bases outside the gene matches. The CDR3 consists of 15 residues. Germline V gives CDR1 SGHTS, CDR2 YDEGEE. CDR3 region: CASSWMTGGSTEAFF. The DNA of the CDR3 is TGTGCCAGCAGTTGGATGACAGGGGGGAGCACTGAAGCTTTCTTT.

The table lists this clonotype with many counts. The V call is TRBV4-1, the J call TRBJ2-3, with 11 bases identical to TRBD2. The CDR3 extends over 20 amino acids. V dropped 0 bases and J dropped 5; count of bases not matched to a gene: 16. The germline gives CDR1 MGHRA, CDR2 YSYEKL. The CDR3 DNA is TGCGCCAGCAGCCAAGATAATGCCGTGGTAGCGGGGGGGCCTGGAGATACGCAGTATTTT. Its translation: CASSQDNAVVAGGPGDTQYF.

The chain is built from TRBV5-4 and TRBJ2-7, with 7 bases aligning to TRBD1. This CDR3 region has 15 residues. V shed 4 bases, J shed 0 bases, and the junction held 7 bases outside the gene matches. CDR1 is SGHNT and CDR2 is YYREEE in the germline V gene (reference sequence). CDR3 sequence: CASSRTGASSYEQYF. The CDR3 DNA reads TGTGCCAGCAGCCGGACAGGAGCCAGCTCCTACGAGCAGTACTTC.

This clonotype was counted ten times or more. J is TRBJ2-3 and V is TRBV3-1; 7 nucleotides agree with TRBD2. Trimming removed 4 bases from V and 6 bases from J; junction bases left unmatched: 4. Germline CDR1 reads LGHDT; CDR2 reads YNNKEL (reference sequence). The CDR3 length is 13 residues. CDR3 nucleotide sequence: TGTGCCAGCAGCCTCGGACTAGGCGATACGCAGTATTTT. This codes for CASSLGLGDTQYF.

The chain's CDR3 is CASSQDRGAASYEQYF. The CDR3 DNA reads TGTGCCAGCAGCCAAGACCGGGGGGCCGCCTCCTACGAGCAGTACTTC. The V call is TRBV3-1, the J call TRBJ2-7; tentative D call: TRBD2 (7 bases). The V gene's germline CDR1 is LGHDT and CDR2 YNNKEL (reference sequence). V lost 0 bases and J lost 0, with 12 bases in between. The CDR3 spans 16 residues.

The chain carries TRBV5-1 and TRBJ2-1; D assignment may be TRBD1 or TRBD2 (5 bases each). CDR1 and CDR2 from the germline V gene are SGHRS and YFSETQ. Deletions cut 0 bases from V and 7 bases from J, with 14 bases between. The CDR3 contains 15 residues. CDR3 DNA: TGCGCCAGCAGCTTGGGGTTGGGACCCGGGAATGAGCAGTTCTTC. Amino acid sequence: CASSLGLGPGNEQFF.

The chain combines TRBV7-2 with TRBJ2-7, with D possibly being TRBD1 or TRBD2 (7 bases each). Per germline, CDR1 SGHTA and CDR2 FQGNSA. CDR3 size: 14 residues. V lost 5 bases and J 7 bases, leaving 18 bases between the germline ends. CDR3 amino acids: CASSPSGGGLEQYF. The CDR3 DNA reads TGTGCCAGCAGCCCCTCAGGGGGGGGCCTTGAGCAGTACTTC.

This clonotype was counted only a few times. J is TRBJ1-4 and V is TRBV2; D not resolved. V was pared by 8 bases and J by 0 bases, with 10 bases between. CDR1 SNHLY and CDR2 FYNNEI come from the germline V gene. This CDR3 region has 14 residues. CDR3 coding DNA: TGTGCCAGCGACCAGCATGCAACTAATGAAAAACTGTTTTTT. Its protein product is CASDQHATNEKLFF.